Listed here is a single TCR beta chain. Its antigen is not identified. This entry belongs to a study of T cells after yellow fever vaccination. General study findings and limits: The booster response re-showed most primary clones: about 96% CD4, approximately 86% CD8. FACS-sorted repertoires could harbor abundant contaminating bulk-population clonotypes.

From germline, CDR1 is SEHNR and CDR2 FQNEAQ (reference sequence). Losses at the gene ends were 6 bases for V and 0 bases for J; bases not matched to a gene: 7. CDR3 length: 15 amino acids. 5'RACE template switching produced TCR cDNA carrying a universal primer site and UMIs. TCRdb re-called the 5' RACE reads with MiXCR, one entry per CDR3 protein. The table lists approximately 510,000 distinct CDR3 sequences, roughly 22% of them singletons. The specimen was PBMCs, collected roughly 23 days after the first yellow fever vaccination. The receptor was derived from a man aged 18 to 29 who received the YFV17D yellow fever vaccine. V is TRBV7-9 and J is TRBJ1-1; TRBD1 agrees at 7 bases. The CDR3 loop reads CASRTDRPLNTEAFF. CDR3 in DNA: TGTGCCAGCAGGACGGACAGGCCGCTGAACACTGAAGCTTTCTTT.